This T cell receptor beta chain was sequenced in a study of cytomegalovirus exposure and HLA in healthy donors. V dropped 7 bases and J dropped 6; count of bases not matched to a gene: 10. Germline V gene sequence: CDR1 SNHLY, CDR2 FYNNEI. The CDR3 has 15 amino acids. PCR primers comprised 60 Vbeta and 13 Jbeta primers. Method: immunoSEQ multiplex PCR; TCRdb's copy keeps in-frame clones and lacks some. The top ten clones hold 10% to 13% of a sample with some 210,000 clones, approximately 82% of them seen once. This receptor was identified in a woman aged 45-65 years in good health and CMV-seropositive. The chain links TRBV2 to TRBJ2-1; TRBD1 matches 9 bases. Sequencing was carried out using PBMCs. The CDR3, as DNA: TGTGCCAGCAATGCCGGGACAGGGTTTGGCAATGAGCAGTTCTTC. Residues: CASNAGTGFGNEQFF.